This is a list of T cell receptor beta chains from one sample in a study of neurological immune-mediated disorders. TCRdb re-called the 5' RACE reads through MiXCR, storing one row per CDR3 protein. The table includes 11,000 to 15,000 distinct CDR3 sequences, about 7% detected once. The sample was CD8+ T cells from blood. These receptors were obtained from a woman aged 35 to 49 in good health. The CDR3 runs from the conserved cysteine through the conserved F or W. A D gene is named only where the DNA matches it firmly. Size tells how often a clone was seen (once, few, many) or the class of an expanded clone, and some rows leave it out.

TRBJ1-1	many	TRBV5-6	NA	CASSLFGEGPEAFF	TGTGCCAGCAGCTTGTTTGGGGAGGGCCCCGAAGCTTTCTTT
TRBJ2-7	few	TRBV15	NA	CATSRGLFDEQYF	TGTGCCACCAGCAGAGGTCTATTCGACGAGCAGTACTTC
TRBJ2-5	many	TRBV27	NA	CASSLLGGVRETQYF	TGTGCCAGCAGTTTATTAGGTGGAGTCAGGGAGACCCAGTACTTC
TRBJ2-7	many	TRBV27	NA	CASSLRGYLPLEQYF	TGTGCCAGCAGTTTAAGGGGCTACCTTCCCCTCGAGCAGTACTTC
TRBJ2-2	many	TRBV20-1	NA	CSARTRETGELFF	TGCAGTGCTCGGACCAGGGAAACCGGGGAGCTGTTTTTT
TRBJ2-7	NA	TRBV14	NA	CASQGRALTRREQYF	TGTGCCAGCCAAGGGCGGGCCCTTACTCGCCGGGAGCAGTACTTC
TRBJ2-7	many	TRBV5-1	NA	CASRSGYYEQYF	TGCGCCAGCAGATCCGGCTACTACGAGCAGTACTTC
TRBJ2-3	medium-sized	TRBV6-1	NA	CASSEIGRLSTDTQYF	TGTGCCAGCAGTGAAATAGGCCGTCTGAGCACAGATACGCAGTATTTT
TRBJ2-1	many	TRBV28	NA	CASSLNTKQFF	TGTGCCAGCAGTTTGAATACTAAGCAGTTCTTC
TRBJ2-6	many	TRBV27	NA	CASSSGANVLTF	TGTGCCAGCAGTTCTGGGGCCAACGTCCTGACTTTC
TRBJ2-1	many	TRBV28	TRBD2	CASSPLIQREGYNEQFF	TGTGCCAGCAGTCCCCTGATACAGCGGGAGGGCTACAATGAGCAGTTCTTC
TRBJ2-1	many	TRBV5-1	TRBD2	CASSSTSGSYNEQFF	TGCGCCAGCAGCTCAACTAGCGGTTCCTACAATGAGCAGTTCTTC
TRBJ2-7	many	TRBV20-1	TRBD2	CSARTRLSYEQYF	TGCAGTGCTCGGACTAGACTCTCCTACGAGCAGTACTTC
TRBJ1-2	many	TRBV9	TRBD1	CASSGSGDRVNYGYTF	TGTGCCAGCAGCGGATCGGGGGACAGAGTTAACTATGGCTACACCTTC
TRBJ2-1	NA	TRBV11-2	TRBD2	CASSLVPRETHEQFF	TGTGCCAGCAGCTTAGTTCCGCGGGAGACCCATGAGCAGTTCTTC
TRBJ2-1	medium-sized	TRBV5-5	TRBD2	CASSPWLSGRALFSNEQFF	TGTGCCAGCAGTCCCTGGCTGAGCGGGAGGGCCCTTTTCTCCAATGAGCAGTTCTTC
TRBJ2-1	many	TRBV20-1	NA	CSASDAVFAYNEQFF	TGCAGTGCTAGTGATGCGGTATTCGCCTACAATGAGCAGTTCTTC
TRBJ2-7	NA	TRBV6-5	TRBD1	CASSYIGQGAYERYF	TGTGCCAGCAGTTATATTGGACAGGGGGCGTACGAGCGGTACTTC